Below are 20 T cell receptor beta chains sequenced from a single sample in a study of T cell responses to AZD1222 COVID-19 vaccine. Sequencing was performed with immunoSEQ multiplex PCR; in TCRdb, only in-frame clones are kept and a portion is missing. The sample records approximately 80,000 clones, roughly 88% being singletons. The sample here was peripheral blood, taken 28 days after the second AZD1222 dose. The receptor set was obtained from an adult who received the AZD1222 COVID-19 vaccine.

The V and J genes are TRBV6-5 and TRBJ2-7; the D gene is possibly TRBD1 (6 bases). This CDR3 comprises 14 residues. Between the trimmed V and J ends, which lost 7 bases and 3 bases, there was a span of 16 bases. The germline gives CDR1 MNHEY, CDR2 SVGAGI. CDR3 nucleotides: TGTGCCAGCACACGATTACAGGGCAGCTACGAGCAGTACTTC. Amino acid sequence: CASTRLQGSYEQYF.

V usage is TRBV14 and J usage is TRBJ1-1; D is undetermined. The CDR3 is made up of 13 amino acids. Trimming removed 0 bases at V and 3 bases at J, with 5 bases between. From germline, CDR1 is SGHDN and CDR2 FVKESK. The CDR3 nucleotides read TGTGCCAGCAGCCAAGATTGGGACACTGAAGCTTTCTTT. Translation: CASSQDWDTEAFF.

The chain combines TRBV6-5 with TRBJ2-5; no clear D. V was trimmed by 1 base and J by 5 bases, leaving 11 bases between them. CDR3 length: 14 amino acids. Germline CDR1 is MNHEY and CDR2 is SVGAGI. The CDR3 loop reads CASSYFREWETQYF. The DNA for the CDR3 is TGTGCCAGCAGTTACTTTAGGGAATGGGAGACCCAGTACTTC.

The chain joins TRBV7-6 to TRBJ1-3; D is unresolved. Looked up from germline, CDR1 is SGHVS and CDR2 is FNYEAQ. CDR3 length equals 15 residues. Trimming shortened V by 1 base and J by 0 bases, and 7 bases separated the two germline ends. The CDR3 loop reads CASSLGQPSGNTIYF. CDR3 in DNA: TGTGCCAGCAGCTTAGGGCAGCCCTCTGGAAACACCATATATTTT.

The chain joins TRBV6-4 to TRBJ1-2; D is possibly TRBD1 (6 bases). Trimming left V 2 bases short and J 6 bases short, with 19 bases between. The CDR3 spans 16 residues. CDR1 and CDR2 (germline): MRHNA, SNTAGT. The CDR3 sequence is CASSDELYPGEDGYTF. The CDR3, as DNA: TGTGCCAGCAGTGACGAATTGTACCCAGGGGAAGATGGCTACACCTTC.

The V call is TRBV7-2, the J call TRBJ1-3, with D possibly TRBD1 on 6 matching bases. This CDR3 spans 15 amino acids. V was shortened by 2 bases and J by 2 bases, with 10 bases between the two germline ends. Per germline, CDR1 SGHTA and CDR2 FQGNSA. The CDR3 reads CASSLRGVAGNTIYF. The CDR3 DNA reads TGTGCCAGCAGCTTAAGGGGGGTAGCTGGAAACACCATATATTTT.

The rearrangement joins TRBV14 to TRBJ2-7, with D possibly called TRBD1 or TRBD2 (5 bases each). The V gene's germline CDR1 is SGHDN and CDR2 FVKESK. V gave up 0 bases and J gave up 6 bases, with 9 bases separating them. This CDR3 contains 13 residues. CDR3 nucleotide sequence: TGTGCCAGCAGCCAAGATTTGAGGGGCGAGCAGTACTTC. It encodes CASSQDLRGEQYF.

The chain couples TRBV18 to TRBJ1-1; D is perhaps TRBD1 (5 bases). Trimming removed 6 bases from V and 0 bases from J, with 14 bases in between. This CDR3 contains 15 residues. Germline assignment: CDR1 KGHSH and CDR2 LQKENI. CDR3 in amino acids: CASSRDADMNTEAFF. Written as DNA, the CDR3 is TGTGCCAGCTCCCGGGACGCAGACATGAACACTGAAGCTTTCTTT.

The chain employs TRBV19 and TRBJ1-4; D is possibly TRBD1 (5 bases). Germline-derived CDR1 and CDR2 are LNHDA and SQIVND (reference sequence). The CDR3 extends over 16 amino acids. The V end lost 3 bases, the J end lost 0 bases, and 11 bases lay between the germline ends. CDR3 sequence: CASSIGAAATNEKLFF. The DNA for the CDR3 is TGTGCCAGTAGTATCGGGGCAGCCGCAACTAATGAAAAACTGTTTTTT.

This chain links TRBV3-1 (or the pseudogene TRBV3-2) with TRBJ2-3, with TRBD2 matching 8 bases. The J segment lost 2 bases and the V segment lost 4 bases, leaving 8 bases of the junction unmatched. This CDR3 region has 16 residues. The germline CDR1 and CDR2 sequences are LGHDT and YNNKEL (reference sequence). The CDR3 protein is CASSRGGTSATDTQYF. CDR3 nucleotides: TGTGCCAGCAGCCGCGGGGGGACTTCCGCCACAGATACGCAGTATTTT.

The chain recombines TRBV5-5 with TRBJ2-7; TRBD1 might be the D (6 bases). The CDR3 spans 14 residues. From germline, CDR1 is SGHKS and CDR2 YYEKEE (reference sequence). V shed 4 bases and J shed 5 bases, with 16 bases lying between them. CDR3 protein: CASSPAAGVDEQYF. DNA of the CDR3: TGTGCCAGCAGCCCTGCAGCAGGGGTGGACGAGCAGTACTTC.

J is TRBJ1-6 and V is TRBV3-1 (or the pseudogene TRBV3-2), with 7 bases matching TRBD1. V lost 4 bases and J lost 11; bases outside the gene matches: 8. Germline values: CDR1 LGHDT, CDR2 YNNKEL (reference sequence). This CDR3 is built from 14 residues. This CDR3 reads CASSPLRQGAPLHF. The CDR3, as DNA: TGTGCCAGCAGCCCTTTAAGACAGGGAGCACCCCTCCACTTT.

J is TRBJ1-2 and V is TRBV28; TRBD1 aligns across 7 bases. V dropped 6 bases and J dropped 0; count of bases not matched to a gene: 10. CDR3 size: 16 residues. Germline V CDR1 and CDR2: MDHEN, SYDVKM. The CDR3 loop reads CASSTDRLTPNYGYTF. CDR3 coding DNA: TGTGCCAGCAGCACGGACAGGCTCACTCCTAACTATGGCTACACCTTC.

The chain recombines TRBV10-2 with TRBJ2-1; the D gene is possibly TRBD1 (5 bases). The CDR3 consists of 15 residues. V lost 4 bases to trimming and J lost 4 bases, with 14 bases between them. CDR1 and CDR2 (germline): WSHSY, SAAADI. CDR3 nucleotide sequence: TGCGCCAGCAGTGCCCAGGGTGGCCGATACAATGAGCAGTTCTTC. It codes for CASSAQGGRYNEQFF.

The V call is TRBV30, the J call TRBJ1-1; D gene uncertain. V lost 3 bases, J lost 6 bases, and 20 bases lay in between. The V gene's germline CDR1 is GTSNPN and CDR2 SVGIG (reference sequence). CDR3 size: 15 residues. CDR3 loop: CAWRGKTLLRAEAFF. The CDR3 DNA follows: TGTGCCTGGAGAGGAAAAACCCTTTTGCGGGCTGAAGCTTTCTTT. The complete variable domain, with remaining parts taken from reference TRBV30 and TRBJ1-1, reads SQTIHQWPATLVQPVGSPLSLECTVEGTSNPNLYWYRQAAGRGLQLLFYSVGIGQISSEVPQNLSASRPQDRQFILSSKKLLLSDSGFYLCAWRGKTLLRAEAFFGQGTRLTVV.

The sample holds a few counts of this clone. The chain joins TRBV4-1 to TRBJ1-2; no clear D. The V and J ends lost 2 bases and 6 bases respectively, with 10 bases between them. The CDR3 spans 13 residues. CDR1 is MGHRA, CDR2 YSYEKL, per germline. As DNA, the CDR3 is TGCGCCAGCAGCCAACCTCTGTCACATGGCTACACCTTC. Its translation: CASSQPLSHGYTF.

A note on this clone: Other DNA sequences in the sample encode the same CDR3. The gene calls are TRBV30 and TRBJ2-1; D unresolved. Germline loops: CDR1 GTSNPN, CDR2 SVGIG (reference sequence). Trimming removed 3 bases at V and 5 bases at J, with 5 bases between. CDR3 length equals 11 residues. CDR3 loop: CAWSQNNEQFF. The DNA of the CDR3 is TGTGCCTGGAGCCAGAACAATGAGCAGTTCTTC.

The V and J genes are TRBV28 and TRBJ2-1; 9 bases match TRBD1. CDR3 size: 14 residues. V was pared by 6 bases and J by 5 bases, with 5 bases of the junction left unmatched. Germline V gene data show CDR1 as MDHEN and CDR2 as SYDVKM. The CDR3, as DNA: TGTGCCAGCAGGAACAGGGGGCGGAACAATGAGCAGTTCTTC. Residues: CASRNRGRNNEQFF.

The V and J genes are TRBV18 and TRBJ1-2, with D perhaps matching TRBD1 (5 bases). There are 15 residues in the CDR3. CDR1 and CDR2 from the germline V gene are KGHSH and LQKENI. With 2 bases removed from V and 0 bases from J, the gap between germline ends came to 10 bases. The CDR3 sequence is CASSPDQGANYGYTF. The CDR3 nucleotides are TGTGCCAGCTCACCAGATCAGGGTGCTAACTATGGCTACACCTTC.

The chain recombines TRBV4-2 with TRBJ2-7, with 7 positions matching TRBD1. Germline loops: CDR1 LGHNA, CDR2 YNFKEQ. This CDR3 comprises 14 residues. V was clipped by 0 bases and J by 3 bases; unmatched bases: 2. The CDR3 region is CASSQEHRGYEQYF. CDR3 in DNA: TGTGCCAGCAGCCAAGAGCACAGGGGCTACGAGCAGTACTTC.